This T cell receptor beta chain was observed in a study of cytomegalovirus exposure and HLA in healthy donors. Turning to the study itself: A subsequent analysis stated that the 100 to 150 validation repertoires were run on the same platform as the approximately 700 first-cohort repertoires.

General study points: Subsequent analysis found a tendency for first-cohort TCR clusters to co-occur within the 110 or so validation repertoires. It was reportedly the case that the classifier diagnosed cytomegalovirus status with high specificity and sensitivity. The investigators catalogued 180 or so TCR beta chains as cytomegalovirus-associated.

Repertoires were generated with immunoSEQ multiplex PCR, while TCRdb's copy carries only in-frame clones and drops some. The sample yields some 180,000 clones, about three quarters seen once. This clone was counted a single time. The antigen is unknown. This sample also contains other DNA sequences that code for the same CDR3. The germline V and J ends were trimmed by 4 bases and 2 bases, with 6 bases remaining between them. There are 13 residues in the CDR3. In germline, CDR1 is MGHDK, CDR2 SYGVNS. The specimen was PBMCs. The gene calls are TRBV25-1 and TRBJ1-5; no firm D call. The receptor comes from a woman aged 30 to 39 in good health and CMV-seronegative. CDR3 sequence reads: CASSGQGNQPQHF. Here the CDR3 DNA reads TGTGCCAGCAGTGGGCAGGGCAATCAGCCCCAGCATTTT.